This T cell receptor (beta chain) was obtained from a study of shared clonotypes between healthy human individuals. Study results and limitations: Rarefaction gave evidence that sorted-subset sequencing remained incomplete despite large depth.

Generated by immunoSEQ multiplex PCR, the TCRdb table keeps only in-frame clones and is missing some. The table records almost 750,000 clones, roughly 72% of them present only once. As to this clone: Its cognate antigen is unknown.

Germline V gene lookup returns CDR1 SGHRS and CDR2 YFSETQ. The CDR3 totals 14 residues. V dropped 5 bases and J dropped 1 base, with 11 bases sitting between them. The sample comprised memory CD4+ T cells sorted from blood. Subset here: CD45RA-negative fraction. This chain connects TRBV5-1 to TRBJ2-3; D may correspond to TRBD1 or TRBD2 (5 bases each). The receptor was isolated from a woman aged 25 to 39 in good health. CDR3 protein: CASRVGERTDTQYF. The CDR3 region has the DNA TGCGCCAGCAGGGTGGGGGAACGCACAGATACGCAGTATTTT.